This T cell receptor beta chain originates from a study of cytotoxic CD8 clonotypes in ibrutinib-treated CLL. For this clone: Its antigen is as yet unknown.

This CDR3 has 14 residues. Germline V gene lookup returns CDR1 LNHDA and CDR2 SQIVND (reference sequence). V trimming: 8 bases; J trimming: 4 bases; junction bases outside the gene matches: 9. The study's findings and limits: Timing of sampling differed between sustained-remission and progressing patients. Against age-matched healthy donors, baseline clonality ran higher and tracked circulating CD8+ T-cell counts. Public clonotypes proved infrequent, and on treatment they shrank or remained steady. Clonality increased with ibrutinib response but returned toward baseline at progression.

Profiling relied on immunoSEQ multiplex PCR, and the TCRdb table lists in-frame clones only, not all of them. The profile shows approximately 97,000 clones, approximately 77% of them singletons. Sample: PBMCs, taken after 24 months of ibrutinib treatment. The origin of this receptor is a human donor with chronic lymphocytic leukemia. V and J are TRBV19 and TRBJ1-1; TRBD1 agrees at 8 bases. The CDR3 DNA reads TGTGCCAGTGGCGACAGGGGCGGGAGCACTGAAGCTTTCTTT. Translated, it gives CASGDRGGSTEAFF.